This T cell receptor beta chain was recorded in a study of blood T cells in healthy people across ages (dated by TCRdb to between 2015 and 2017). In terms of the full investigation: In model experiments, template switching captured about one uniquely barcoded TCR beta cDNA molecule for every two T cells. Age-related changes in TCR beta repertoire diversity were measured in the study by deep sequencing normalized with unique cDNA molecular identifiers. Four age groups were formed from the donors: young (average roughly 15 years), middle-aged (approximately 41), aged (approximately 60) and long-lived (82). To avoid experimental bias, donors of different ages were randomly spread across the sequencing lanes. For two donors (one aged 18 to 30 and one aged 80 or older), the study analyzed two additional independent replicas of 1 million unique cDNA reads from the same blood draw.

The library relied on 5' RACE. TCRdb shows the sequencer as Illumina HiSeq 2500. A second PCR of 7 to 11 cycles was performed with a sample-barcoded 5' primer and a J-beta primer mix. A template-switch 5' adaptor carrying 12 random nucleotides introduced a unique molecular identifier onto each TCR beta cDNA molecule. Each sample yielded at least 3 million CDR3-containing paired-end reads. First-strand cDNA synthesis was performed from all RNA using the Mint cDNA synthesis kit, with priming by a TRBC-specific oligonucleotide. Following uracil-DNA glycosylase treatment, a first 18-cycle PCR with universal primers M1SS and BC2_uni_R was performed on all cDNA. In the original analysis: Each sample was normalized by randomly selecting 1 million high-quality reads, each carrying a distinct molecular identifier. Instead of being binned into consensus sequences, reads with shared molecular identifiers were discarded. MiTCR, set to a Q25 quality threshold and the strictest error-elimination algorithm, was used for CDR3 identification, clonotype clustering and error correction. A nonparametric unseen species model with Euler transformation was used to estimate a lower bound on total TCR beta diversity. In-frame beta chains were kept once TCRdb had trimmed the public reads at Q25 with fastp and called clones with MiXCR. Each entry is one CDR3 protein sequence, shown with its most common DNA and genes. V and J calls and clone size were set by TCRdb, not the authors. In this sample the table shows 1.5 million to 1.8 million distinct CDR3 sequences, less than 45% of which occur a single time. The ten top clones hold 4% of the sample.

Systemically healthy Caucasian individuals from Russia, approximately 39 in total and aged roughly 6 to 95 years, were included as donors. Around 10 milliliters of peripheral blood were collected from each donor into EDTA-treated Vacutainer tubes. Ficoll-Paque density-gradient centrifugation was used to isolate PBMCs, with at least 6.5 million per sample. Total RNA, at least 5 micrograms per sample, was extracted from PBMCs with Trizol reagent. For every donor, flow cytometry on a PBMC aliquot measured the percentage of naive CD45RAhigh/CD27high T cells. Points the paper makes about the study in general: Estimates of total diversity from one million sequenced T cells were regarded as lower bounds and underestimates. A strong correlation was found between observed TCR beta diversity and the percentage of naive T cells measured by flow cytometry. The long-lived group showed more naive CD4+ T cells, fewer expanded clones and increased TCR diversity than the aged group, suggesting age selection. Since profiling was done on bulk unsorted PBMCs, naive and antigen-experienced compartments could not be conclusively compared. Observed TCR beta diversity per million T cells fell roughly linearly with age, and a significant reduction was already apparent by age roughly 40. Because the CMV infection status of the donors was unknown, age-related changes in expanded clonotypes may potentially have been confounded.

Its CDR3 holds 16 amino acids, cysteine through phenylalanine. Solely the CDR3 DNA is kept, with 48 bases framed from the first base. The germline V gene encodes CDR1 SGHKS and CDR2 YYEKEE (reference sequence). The germline ends are 15 bases apart after V is trimmed by 5 bases and J by 0 bases. This clonotype was recorded a few times. Its specific antigen is unknown. No base quality values were provided; no much bigger clone lies one nucleotide off. The receptor was isolated from a woman aged 18-29 years in good health. The specimen was blood. The V and J segments used are TRBV5-5 and TRBJ2-4; the D call is tentative, TRBD1 or TRBD2, as each matches 6 bases. The DNA is as follows: TGTGCCAGCAGTGCCGGGGGCCTCATAGCCAAAAACATTCAGTACTTC. Its product reads: CASSAGGLIAKNIQYF.